A single sample gave rise to the 8 T cell receptor beta chains below, sequenced in a study of molecular identifiers for immune sequencing clone quantification. TCRdb ran MiXCR on the PCR reads and lists one entry per CDR3 protein. This table has about 640,000 distinct CDR3 sequences, just under 20% appearing once. Sequencing input: naive CD8+ T cells from blood, with Jurkat cell RNA spiked in. The subset is: FACS-sorted CD8+CD4-CCR7+CD45RA+ naive T cells. Every receptor here comes from a human donor in good health. Some libraries in this study had Jurkat cell RNA spiked in.

This clonotype was found many times. The chain combines TRBV6-6 with TRBJ2-5; no reliable D call. The CDR3 loop spans 12 amino acids. V was pared by 7 bases and J by 3 bases, with 9 bases between. Germline V gene sequence: CDR1 MNHNY, CDR2 SVGAGI (reference sequence). The CDR3 DNA reads as TGTGCCAGCACACCCTCCGAAGAGACCCAGTACTTC. Amino acids: CASTPSEETQYF.

This clonotype turned up a few times. The V call is TRBV10-3, the J call TRBJ1-2, with TRBD1 as a possible D gene (6 bases). V was shortened by 4 bases and J by 4 bases, with 13 bases between the two germline ends. Germline assignment: CDR1 ENHRY and CDR2 SYGVKD. The CDR3 sequence is 14 residues long. CDR3 nucleotides: TGTGCCATCAGTGCAGCAGGGGAGGGCTATGGCTACACCTTC. Protein: CAISAAGEGYGYTF.

The V call is TRBV20-1, the J call TRBJ1-1; D ambiguous. Germline CDR1 reads DFQATT; CDR2 reads SNEGSKA (reference sequence). The CDR3 consists of 14 residues. The V end lost 2 bases, the J end lost 1 base, and 11 bases lay between the germline ends. The CDR3 spells CSARKLGRNTEAFF. The CDR3 DNA is TGCAGTGCTAGAAAGCTTGGCAGGAACACTGAAGCTTTCTTT.

This clonotype was found many times. The CDR3 bases are TGTGCCAGCAGCTTAGAGGGACAGGGGGCTAGGGAGCAGTACTTC. This codes for CASSLEGQGAREQYF. The chain has TRBV13 and TRBJ2-7, with TRBD1 matching 12 bases. The V and J ends lost 1 base and 7 bases, in that order; junction bases with no gene match: 5. Germline V gene lookup returns CDR1 PRHDT and CDR2 FYEKMQ (reference sequence). This CDR3 comprises 15 residues.

The chain joins TRBV28 to TRBJ2-1; TRBD2 aligns across 9 bases. The length of the CDR3 is 16 residues. Germline V gene lookup returns CDR1 MDHEN and CDR2 SYDVKM. Losses at the gene ends were 6 bases for V and 1 base for J; bases not matched to a gene: 7. CDR3 coding DNA: TGTGCCAGCAGACTTCTAGCGGGGCCTTCCTACAATGAGCAGTTCTTC. Amino acid sequence: CASRLLAGPSYNEQFF.

This clonotype was observed a handful of times. The gene calls are TRBV6-5 and TRBJ1-2, with D maybe TRBD1 (5 bases). Germline CDR1 reads MNHEY; CDR2 reads SVGAGI. The V and J ends lost 11 bases and 4 bases respectively, with 26 bases between them. The CDR3 runs to 16 residues. DNA of the CDR3: TGTGCCGTGGGCCAAATGGGACCTTATTCTTCCTATGGCTACACCTTC. Its protein product is CAVGQMGPYSSYGYTF.

This clonotype was seen a handful of times. A much larger clone lies one base from this, so it may be a read error. This sequence joins TRBV18 and TRBJ2-7; 9 bases fit TRBD1. Germline V gives CDR1 KGHSH, CDR2 LQKENI. The CDR3 covers 14 residues. The CDR3 loop reads CVSSPRTGVYEQYF. Here the CDR3 DNA reads TGTGTCAGCTCACCACGGACAGGGGTCTACGAGCAGTACTTC.

The chain couples TRBV4-3 to TRBJ2-7; no clear D. The CDR3 runs 15 residues. Germline V gene lookup returns CDR1 LGHNA and CDR2 YSLEER. V was trimmed by 0 bases and J by 0 bases, leaving 9 bases between them. For the CDR3, the DNA is TGCGCCAGCAGCCAAGATAGGCAGCGCTCCTACGAGCAGTACTTC. This codes for CASSQDRQRSYEQYF.